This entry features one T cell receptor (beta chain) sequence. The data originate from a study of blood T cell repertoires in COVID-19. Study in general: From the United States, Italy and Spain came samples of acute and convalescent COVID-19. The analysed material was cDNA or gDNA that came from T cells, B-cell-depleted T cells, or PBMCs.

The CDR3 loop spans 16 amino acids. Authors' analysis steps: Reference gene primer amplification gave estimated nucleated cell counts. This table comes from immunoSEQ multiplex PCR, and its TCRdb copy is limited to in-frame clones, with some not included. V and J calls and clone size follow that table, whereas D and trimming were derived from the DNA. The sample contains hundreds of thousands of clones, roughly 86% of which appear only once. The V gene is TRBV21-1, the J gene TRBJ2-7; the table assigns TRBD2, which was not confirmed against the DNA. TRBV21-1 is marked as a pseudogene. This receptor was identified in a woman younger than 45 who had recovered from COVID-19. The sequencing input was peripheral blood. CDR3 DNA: TGTGCCAGCAGCGAACCCCGGGCTCGCCGGGGGTTGGAGCAGTACTTC. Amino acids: CASSEPRARRGLEQYF.